This T cell receptor beta chain was identified in a study of T cells in Graves' hyperthyroidism and ophthalmopathy. Study findings and constraints: A model built on 13 V-J features separated ophthalmopathy from stable hyperthyroidism.

This clonotype occurred a few times. Its antigen is not known. RNA transcripts provided the source from which TCR beta CDR3 regions were amplified. The HTBI set primed first-round TCR CDR3 RT-PCR. Each CDR3 protein gets one entry after TCRdb re-called the multiplex PCR reads with MiXCR. The sample records fewer than 550,000 distinct CDR3 sequences, approximately 14% being singletons. Germline V gives CDR1 SEHNR, CDR2 FQNEAQ (reference sequence). The CDR3 has 17 amino acids. Trimming took off 1 base at V and 2 bases at J, with 18 bases between the two ends. The clonotype originates from a woman between 18 and 29 years old with Graves' hyperthyroidism. The J gene is TRBJ2-7, the V gene TRBV7-9; D tentatively fits TRBD1 or TRBD2 (6 bases each). Sequencing was carried out using blood. CDR3 nucleotide sequence: TGTGCCAGCAGCTTAGTTGGGGTTGGGGGGCGCCCCTACGAGCAGTACTTC. Protein: CASSLVGVGGRPYEQYF.